This TCR beta chain was sequenced for a study of blood T cells in healthy people across ages. V lost 5 bases to trimming and J lost 0 bases, with 20 bases between them. The length of the CDR3 is 19 residues. Germline-derived CDR1 and CDR2 are SEHNR and FQNEAQ (reference sequence). A second roughly 6 to 12 cycle PCR used barcoded and J-beta primers. MiXCR was run by TCRdb on the 5' RACE reads, yielding one entry per CDR3 protein. Here the sample spans around 1.5 million distinct CDR3 sequences, 35% to 45% being singletons. Input material: blood. The chain recombines TRBV7-9 with TRBJ2-6; TRBD2 is a possible D gene (6 bases). The TCR was taken from a woman between 18 and 29 years old in good health. CDR3 protein: CASSPEGTLVPSGANVLTF. DNA of the CDR3: TGTGCCAGCAGCCCCGAAGGGACTCTTGTACCCTCTGGGGCCAACGTCCTGACTTTC.